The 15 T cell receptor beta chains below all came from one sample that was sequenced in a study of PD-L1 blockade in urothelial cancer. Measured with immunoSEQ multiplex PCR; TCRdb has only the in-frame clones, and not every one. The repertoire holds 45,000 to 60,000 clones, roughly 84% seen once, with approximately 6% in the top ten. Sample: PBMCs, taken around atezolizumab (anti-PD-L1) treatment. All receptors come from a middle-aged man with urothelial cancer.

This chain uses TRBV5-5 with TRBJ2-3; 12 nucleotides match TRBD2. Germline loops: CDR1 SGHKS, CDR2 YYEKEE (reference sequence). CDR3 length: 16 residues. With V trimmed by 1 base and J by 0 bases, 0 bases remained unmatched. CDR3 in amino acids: CASSLLAGGSTDTQYF. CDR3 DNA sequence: TGTGCCAGCAGCTTGCTAGCGGGGGGGAGCACAGATACGCAGTATTTT.

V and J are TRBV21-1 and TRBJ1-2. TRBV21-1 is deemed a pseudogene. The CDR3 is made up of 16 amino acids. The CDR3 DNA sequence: TGTGCCAGCAGCAAAGTTCCCTTCGCCGGCGGGTATGGCTACACCTTC. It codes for CASSKVPFAGGYGYTF.

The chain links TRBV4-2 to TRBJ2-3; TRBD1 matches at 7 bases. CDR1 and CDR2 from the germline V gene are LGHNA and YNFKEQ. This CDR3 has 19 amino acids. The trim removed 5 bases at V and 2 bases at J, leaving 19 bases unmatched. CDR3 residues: CASSAGGDRDSEDTDTQYF. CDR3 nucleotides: TGTGCCAGCAGCGCAGGTGGTGACCGGGACAGCGAGGACACAGATACGCAGTATTTT.

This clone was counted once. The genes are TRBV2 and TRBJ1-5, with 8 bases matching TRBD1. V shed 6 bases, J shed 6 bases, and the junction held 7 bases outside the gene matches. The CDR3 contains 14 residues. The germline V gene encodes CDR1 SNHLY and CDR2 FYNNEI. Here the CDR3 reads CASRKTGESQPQHF. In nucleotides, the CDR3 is TGTGCCAGCAGGAAGACAGGGGAAAGTCAGCCCCAGCATTTT.

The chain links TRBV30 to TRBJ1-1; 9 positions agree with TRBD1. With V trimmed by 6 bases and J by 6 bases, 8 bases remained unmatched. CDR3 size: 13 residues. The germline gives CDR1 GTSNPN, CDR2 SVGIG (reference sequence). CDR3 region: CACQPDRGSEAFF. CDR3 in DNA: TGTGCCTGCCAGCCGGACAGGGGCTCTGAAGCTTTCTTT.

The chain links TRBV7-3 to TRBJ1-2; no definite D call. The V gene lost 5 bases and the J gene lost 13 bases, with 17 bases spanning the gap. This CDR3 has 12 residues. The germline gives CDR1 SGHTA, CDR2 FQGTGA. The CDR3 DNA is TGTGCCAGCAGCCCCAAGGAAGTTGGGAGCACCTTC. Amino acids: CASSPKEVGSTF.

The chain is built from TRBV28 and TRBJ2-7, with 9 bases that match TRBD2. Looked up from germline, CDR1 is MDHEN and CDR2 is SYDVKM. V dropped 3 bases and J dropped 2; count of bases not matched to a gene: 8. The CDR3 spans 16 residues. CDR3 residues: CASSLGTSRGAYEQYF. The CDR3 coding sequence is TGTGCCAGCAGTTTGGGGACTAGCCGCGGGGCCTACGAGCAGTACTTC.

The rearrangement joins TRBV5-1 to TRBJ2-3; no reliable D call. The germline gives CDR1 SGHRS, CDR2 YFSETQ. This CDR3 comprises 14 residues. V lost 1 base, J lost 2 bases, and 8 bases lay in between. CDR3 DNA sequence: TGCGCCAGCAGCTTGTACAGCCACACAGATACGCAGTATTTT. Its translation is CASSLYSHTDTQYF.

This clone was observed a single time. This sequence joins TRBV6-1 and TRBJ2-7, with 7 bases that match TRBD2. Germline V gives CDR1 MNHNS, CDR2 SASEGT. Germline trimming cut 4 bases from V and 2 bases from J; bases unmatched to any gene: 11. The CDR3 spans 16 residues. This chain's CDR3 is CASSGPSRLAAYEQYF. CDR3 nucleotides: TGTGCCAGCAGTGGACCCTCGAGACTAGCAGCCTACGAGCAGTACTTC.

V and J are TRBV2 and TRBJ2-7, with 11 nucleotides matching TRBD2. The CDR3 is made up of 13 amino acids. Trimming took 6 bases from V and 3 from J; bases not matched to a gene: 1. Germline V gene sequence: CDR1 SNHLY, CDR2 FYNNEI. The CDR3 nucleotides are TGTGCCAGCAGGACTAGCGGGATCTACGAGCAGTACTTC. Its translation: CASRTSGIYEQYF.

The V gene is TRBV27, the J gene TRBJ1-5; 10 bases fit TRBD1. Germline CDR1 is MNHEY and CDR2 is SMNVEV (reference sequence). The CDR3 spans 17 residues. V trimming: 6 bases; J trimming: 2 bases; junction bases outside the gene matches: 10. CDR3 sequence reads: CASRSRDRGGGNQPQHF. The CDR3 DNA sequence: TGTGCCAGCAGGTCCCGGGACAGGGGTGGGGGCAATCAGCCCCAGCATTTT.

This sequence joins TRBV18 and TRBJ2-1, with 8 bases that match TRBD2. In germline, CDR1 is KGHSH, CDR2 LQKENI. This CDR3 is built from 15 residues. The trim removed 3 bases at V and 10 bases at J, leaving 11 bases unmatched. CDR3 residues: CASSPRTSSAREQFF. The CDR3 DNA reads TGTGCCAGCTCACCCCGGACTAGCTCAGCAAGGGAGCAGTTCTTC.

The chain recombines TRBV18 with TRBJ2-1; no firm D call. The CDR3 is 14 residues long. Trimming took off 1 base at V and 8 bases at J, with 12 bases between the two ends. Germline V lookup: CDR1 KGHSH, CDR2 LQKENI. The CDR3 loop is CASSPRPNPDEQFF. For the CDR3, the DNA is TGTGCCAGCTCACCACGGCCGAACCCCGATGAGCAGTTCTTC.

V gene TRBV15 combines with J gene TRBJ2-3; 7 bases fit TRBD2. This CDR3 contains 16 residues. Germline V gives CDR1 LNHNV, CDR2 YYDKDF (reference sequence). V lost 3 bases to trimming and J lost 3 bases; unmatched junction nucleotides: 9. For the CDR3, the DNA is TGTGCCACCAGCAGCGTCCGCGGGAGCGGAACAGATACGCAGTATTTT. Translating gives CATSSVRGSGTDTQYF.

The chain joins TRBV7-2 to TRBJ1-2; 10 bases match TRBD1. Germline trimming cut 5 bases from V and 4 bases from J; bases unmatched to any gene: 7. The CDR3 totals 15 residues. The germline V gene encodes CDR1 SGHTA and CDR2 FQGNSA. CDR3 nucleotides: TGTGCCAGCAGCCCGACAGGGGGCAGAGGCTATGGCTACACCTTC. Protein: CASSPTGGRGYGYTF.